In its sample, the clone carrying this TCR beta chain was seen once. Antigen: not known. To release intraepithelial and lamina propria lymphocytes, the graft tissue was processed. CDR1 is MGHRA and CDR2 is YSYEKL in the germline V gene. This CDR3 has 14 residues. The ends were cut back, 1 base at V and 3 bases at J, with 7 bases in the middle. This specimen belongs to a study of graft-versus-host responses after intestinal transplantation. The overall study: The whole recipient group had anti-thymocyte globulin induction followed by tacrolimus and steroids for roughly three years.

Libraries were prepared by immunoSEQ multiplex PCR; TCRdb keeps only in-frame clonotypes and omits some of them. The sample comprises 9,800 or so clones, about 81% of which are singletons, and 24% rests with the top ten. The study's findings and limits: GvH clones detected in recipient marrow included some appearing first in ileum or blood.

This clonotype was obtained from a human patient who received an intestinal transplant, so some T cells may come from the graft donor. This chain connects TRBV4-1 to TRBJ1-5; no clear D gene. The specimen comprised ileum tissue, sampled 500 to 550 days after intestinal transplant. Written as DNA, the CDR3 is TGCGCCAGCAGCCAAGGACACCCCAATCAGCCCCAGCATTTT. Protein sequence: CASSQGHPNQPQHF.